Listed here are 12 T cell receptor beta chains from one sample, sequenced in a study of blood T cell repertoires in COVID-19. TCRdb's copy holds only in-frame clones and misses some; the assay was immunoSEQ multiplex PCR. The sample holds 90,000 to 150,000 clones, around 85% seen once. Sequencing was carried out using peripheral blood. The source of these receptors is an older man who had recovered from COVID-19.

The V call is TRBV3-1 (or the pseudogene TRBV3-2), the J call TRBJ1-3; no firm D call. This CDR3 is 16 amino acids long. The germline CDR1 and CDR2 sequences are LGHDT and YNNKEL (reference sequence). V lost 3 bases to trimming and J lost 4 bases, with 16 bases between them. This CDR3 reads CASSHRGSPSGNTIYF. The CDR3 nucleotides are TGTGCCAGCAGCCATAGAGGTAGCCCTAGCGGAAACACCATATATTTT.

The genes are TRBV9 and TRBJ2-1, with 8 positions matching TRBD1. CDR3 length equals 14 residues. V trimming: 3 bases; J trimming: 6 bases; junction bases outside the gene matches: 5. Germline lookup yields CDR1 SGDLS and CDR2 YYNGEE. The CDR3 loop reads CASSGGQGGNEQFF. DNA for the CDR3: TGTGCCAGCAGCGGCGGACAGGGAGGCAATGAGCAGTTCTTC. The entire variable domain, with the rest obtained from reference TRBV9 and TRBJ2-1, is as follows: DSGVTQTPKHLITATGQRVTLRCSPRSGDLSVYWYQQSLDQGLQFLIQYYNGEERAKGNILERFSAQQFPDLHSELNLSSLELGDSALYFCASSGGQGGNEQFFGPGTRLTVL.

The V and J genes are TRBV25-1 and TRBJ1-5; 7 bases align to TRBD1. Germline-derived CDR1 and CDR2 are MGHDK and SYGVNS. The CDR3 length is 14 residues. V dropped 8 bases and J dropped 2; count of bases not matched to a gene: 6. The chain's CDR3 is CASPADRGNQPQHF. In DNA form, the CDR3 reads TGTGCCAGCCCCGCCGACAGGGGCAATCAGCCCCAGCATTTT.

Here the CDR3 reads CASKREGRTEQYF. Here the CDR3 DNA reads TGTGCCAGCAAGAGGGAGGGACGGACCGAGCAGTACTTC. V usage is TRBV28 and J usage is TRBJ2-7; 7 nucleotides line up with TRBD2. Germline V CDR1 and CDR2: MDHEN, SYDVKM. J gave up 6 bases and V 7 bases, and 9 bases lay outside the gene matches. The CDR3 is 13 amino acids. The full variable domain, its missing parts supplied by reference TRBV28 and TRBJ2-7, is DVKVTQSSRYLVKRTGEKVFLECVQDMDHENMFWYRQDPGLGLRLIYFSYDVKMKEKGDIPEGYSVSREKKERFSLILESASTNQTSMYLCASKREGRTEQYFGPGTRLTVT.

The chain couples TRBV5-8 to TRBJ2-5; no definite D call. Germline CDR1 is SGHTS and CDR2 is YDEGEE. The CDR3 runs 15 residues. V dropped 0 bases and J dropped 2 bases, with 11 bases sitting between them. This CDR3 reads CASSLGSATQETQYF. The CDR3 DNA is TGTGCCAGCAGCTTGGGATCAGCGACGCAAGAGACCCAGTACTTC.

The chain recombines TRBV28 with TRBJ1-2; D possibly corresponds to TRBD1 (5 bases). V was clipped by 8 bases and J by 8 bases, with 18 bases between them. In germline, CDR1 is MDHEN, CDR2 SYDVKM. The CDR3 totals 13 residues. Here the CDR3 DNA reads TGTGCCAGCGGTACAGGCCCCGACTTAGGCTACACCTTC. Residues: CASGTGPDLGYTF.

This chain joins TRBV29-1 and TRBJ2-7, with TRBD1 matching 10 bases. The V gene's germline CDR1 is SQVTM and CDR2 ANQGSEA. V was pared by 5 bases and J by 8 bases, with 12 bases of the junction left unmatched. The CDR3 loop spans 14 amino acids. The CDR3 DNA follows: TGCAGCGTTATGAGGGGGACAGGGGCAGGTCAGCAGTACTTC. It codes for CSVMRGTGAGQQYF.

The CDR3 region is CASSYGGYGYTF. CDR3 in DNA: TGTGCCAGCAGTTACGGGGGGTATGGCTACACCTTC. The rearrangement links TRBV6-5 to TRBJ1-2, with D possibly matching TRBD1 (5 bases). Germline CDR1 is MNHEY and CDR2 is SVGAGI. This CDR3 has 12 residues. Trimming cost V 2 bases and J 5 bases, with 6 bases left between them.

The chain joins TRBV12-3 or TRBV12-4 to TRBJ2-7; D gene unclear. The CDR3 length is 12 residues. V lost 1 base to trimming and J lost 3 bases, with 4 bases between them. CDR3 in amino acids: CASSLDFYEQYF. DNA for the CDR3: TGTGCCAGCAGTTTAGACTTCTACGAGCAGTACTTC.

This clone occurred a few times. The chain employs TRBV7-9 and TRBJ1-5; TRBD1 agrees at 9 bases. Germline CDR1 is SEHNR and CDR2 is FQNEAQ (reference sequence). J was trimmed by 2 bases and V by 5 bases; bases with no gene match: 1. This CDR3 has 14 residues. The CDR3 reads CASSRDRGNQPQHF. For the CDR3, the DNA is TGTGCCAGCAGCCGGGACAGGGGCAATCAGCCCCAGCATTTT.

The chain combines TRBV3-1 (or the pseudogene TRBV3-2) with TRBJ1-6; D perhaps matches TRBD1 (5 bases). Germline V gene sequence: CDR1 LGHDT, CDR2 YNNKEL (reference sequence). CDR3 length: 14 residues. The V end lost 4 bases, the J end lost 3 bases, and 7 bases lay between the germline ends. The CDR3 region is CASSRQNYNSPLHF. The DNA for the CDR3 is TGTGCCAGCAGCCGACAGAACTATAATTCACCCCTCCACTTT.

The chain uses TRBV10-3 and TRBJ2-2; no definite D call. The CDR3 has 16 amino acids. The germline gives CDR1 ENHRY, CDR2 SYGVKD. V lost 4 bases and J 1 base, leaving 13 bases between the germline ends. CDR3 sequence (DNA): TGTGCCATCAGTGGACCCCTAGAGAGGAACACCGGGGAGCTGTTTTTT. Translating it yields CAISGPLERNTGELFF.